This T cell receptor (beta chain) is from a study of T cell repertoires in cytomegalovirus infection. Study details: Both recently identified HLA-C-restricted and well-studied HLA-B-restricted CMV epitopes were used in the study. CMV infection together with matching HLA type was indicated by public TCR beta signatures. The study, taken as a whole, reports: HLA-C-restricted CMV-specific TCR beta clonotypes prevailed in the ex vivo response. Using cumulative public TCR beta family frequency, the authors identified those who carried CMV together with the relevant HLA.

A remark on this clonotype: Its antigen is undetermined.

TCRdb re-derived calls from the reads in MiXCR, one entry per CDR3 protein. The table records 750,000 to 950,000 distinct CDR3 sequences, roughly 29% of them present only once. This TCR was recovered from a human donor in good health (CMV status not recorded). Some clones in this sample may be carry-over from other donors' samples. The sequences come from cultured CD8+ T cells from PBMCs, collected from culture after CMV antigen stimulation.

The CDR3 sequence is CASSYYEGNPYNEQFF. CDR3 in DNA: TGTGCCAGCAGTTACTATGAGGGGAACCCCTACAATGAGCAGTTCTTC. This chain joins TRBV6-5 and TRBJ2-1; the D gene could be TRBD1 or TRBD2 (5 bases each). Germline lookup yields CDR1 MNHEY and CDR2 SVGAGI. Trimming cost V 1 base and J 2 bases, with 12 bases left between them. The CDR3 spans 16 residues.